One and the same sample provided the 3 T cell receptor beta chains below, sequenced in a study of blood T cells in healthy people across ages. The use of a sample-barcoded 5' primer and a J-beta primer mix characterized a second PCR of roughly 6 to 12 cycles. MiXCR, run by TCRdb on the 5' RACE reads, gives a single entry per CDR3 protein. The sample includes about 1.4 million distinct CDR3 sequences, 59% of them seen just once. What was sequenced was blood. These receptors were collected from a man aged 18 to 29 in good health.

J is TRBJ1-2 and V is TRBV11-2; D perhaps matches TRBD1 (6 bases). Trimming cost V 4 bases and J 3 bases, with 18 bases left between them. The germline CDR1 and CDR2 sequences are SGHAT and FQNNGV. The CDR3 extends over 16 amino acids. The chain's CDR3 is CASSSTGRGHYYGYTF. DNA for the CDR3: TGTGCCAGCAGCTCCACGGGGCGGGGACACTACTATGGCTACACCTTC.

This clonotype was detected once. The V call is TRBV7-8, the J call TRBJ1-4; 8 positions agree with TRBD1. CDR1 is SGHVS, CDR2 FQNEAQ, per germline. CDR3 length: 14 residues. Trimming at V came to 5 bases and at J to 15 bases, leaving 14 bases not matched to a gene. CDR3 residues: CASSPHRDRLRLFF. The CDR3 DNA is TGTGCCAGCAGCCCACACCGGGACAGGTTGAGGTTGTTTTTT.

The chain joins TRBV27 to TRBJ2-7, with D perhaps TRBD1 (6 bases). V gave up 4 bases and J gave up 4 bases, with 14 bases separating them. The CDR3 contains 14 residues. Germline V gene data show CDR1 as MNHEY and CDR2 as SMNVEV (reference sequence). The CDR3 loop is CASSYKQGNYEQYF. The DNA for the CDR3 is TGTGCCAGCAGTTACAAGCAGGGGAATTACGAGCAGTACTTC.